This T cell receptor (beta chain) was captured by sequencing in a study of blood T cell repertoires in COVID-19. Study summary: Samples came from the United States, Italy and Spain, spanning acute and convalescent COVID-19.

Authors' data handling: Reference gene primer amplification gave nucleated cell count estimates. Sequencing used immunoSEQ multiplex PCR; TCRdb keeps in-frame clones, though not all of them. The V and J calls and the clone size are those of that table, but D and trimming were determined from the DNA. The sample consists of about 210,000 clones, approximately 80% of them appearing once. The CDR3 totals 13 residues. CDR1 is MNHEY and CDR2 is SMNVEV in the germline V gene (reference sequence). The V end was cut by 3 bases, the J end by 7 bases, with 10 bases between. This clonotype was sampled from a human donor in a cohort sampled during active COVID-19. V is TRBV27 and J is TRBJ2-1; tentatively, D is TRBD1 (5 bases). The sample comprised peripheral blood. In DNA form, the CDR3 reads TGTGCCAGCAGTTTCTTAGGGGAAAATGAGCAGTTCTTC. Its translation is CASSFLGENEQFF.